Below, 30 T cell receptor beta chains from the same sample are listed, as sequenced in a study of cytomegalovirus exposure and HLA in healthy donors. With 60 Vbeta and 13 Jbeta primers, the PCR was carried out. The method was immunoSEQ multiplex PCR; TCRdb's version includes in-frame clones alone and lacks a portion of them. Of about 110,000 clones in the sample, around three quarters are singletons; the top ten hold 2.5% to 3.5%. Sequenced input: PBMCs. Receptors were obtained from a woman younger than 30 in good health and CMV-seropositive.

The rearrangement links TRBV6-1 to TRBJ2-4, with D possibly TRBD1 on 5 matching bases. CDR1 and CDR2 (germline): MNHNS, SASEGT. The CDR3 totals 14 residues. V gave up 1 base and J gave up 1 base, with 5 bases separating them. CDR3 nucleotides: TGTGCCAGCAGTGAAGACAGGGCCAAAAACATTCAGTACTTC. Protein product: CASSEDRAKNIQYF.

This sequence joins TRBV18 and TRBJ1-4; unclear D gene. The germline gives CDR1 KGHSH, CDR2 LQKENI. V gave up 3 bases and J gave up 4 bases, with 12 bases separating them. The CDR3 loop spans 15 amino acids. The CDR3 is CASSPPQNLNEKLFF. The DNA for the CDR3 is TGTGCCAGCTCACCGCCTCAGAACCTTAATGAAAAACTGTTTTTT.

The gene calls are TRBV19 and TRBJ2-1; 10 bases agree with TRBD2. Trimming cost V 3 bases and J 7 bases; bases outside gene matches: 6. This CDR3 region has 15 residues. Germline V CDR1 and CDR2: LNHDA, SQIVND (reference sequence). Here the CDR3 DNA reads TGTGCCAGTAGTATGACTAGCGGGCTTGCAAATGAGCAGTTCTTC. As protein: CASSMTSGLANEQFF.

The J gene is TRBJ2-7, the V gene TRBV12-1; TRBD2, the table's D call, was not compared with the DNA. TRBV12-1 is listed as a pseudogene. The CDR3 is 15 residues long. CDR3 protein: CASSLGTGGPHEQYF. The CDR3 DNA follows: TGTGCCAGCAGCCTAGGAACCGGAGGGCCCCACGAGCAGTACTTC.

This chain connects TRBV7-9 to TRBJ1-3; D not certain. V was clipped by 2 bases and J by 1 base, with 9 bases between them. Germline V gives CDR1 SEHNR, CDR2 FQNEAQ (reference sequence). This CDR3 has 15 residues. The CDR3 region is CASSLLQPSGNTIYF. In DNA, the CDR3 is TGTGCCAGCAGCTTATTACAGCCGTCTGGAAACACCATATATTTT.

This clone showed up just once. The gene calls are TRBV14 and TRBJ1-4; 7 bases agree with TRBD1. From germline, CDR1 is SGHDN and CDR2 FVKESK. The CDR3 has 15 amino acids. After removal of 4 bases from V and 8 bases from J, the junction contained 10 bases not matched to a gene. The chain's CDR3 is CASSRNRDSGEKLFF. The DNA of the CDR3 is TGTGCCAGCAGCCGGAACCGGGACAGTGGCGAAAAACTGTTTTTT.

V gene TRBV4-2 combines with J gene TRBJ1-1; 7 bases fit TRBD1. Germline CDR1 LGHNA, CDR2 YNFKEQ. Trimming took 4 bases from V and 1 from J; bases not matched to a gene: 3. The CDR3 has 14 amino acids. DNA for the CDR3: TGTGCCAGCAGCCCGGGACAGTCGAACACTGAAGCTTTCTTT. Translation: CASSPGQSNTEAFF.

The CDR3 region has the DNA TGTGCCAGCAGCATCGGACACCCGGGAGACCAAGGAGAGCTGTTTTTT. It translates to CASSIGHPGDQGELFF. This chain links TRBV5-4 with TRBJ2-2, with D possibly being TRBD2 (6 bases). CDR1 SGHNT and CDR2 YYREEE come from the germline V gene (reference sequence). Trimming cost V 4 bases and J 11 bases, with 24 bases left between them. CDR3 length equals 16 residues. Full variable domain (rest looked up from reference TRBV5-4 and TRBJ2-2): ETGVTQSPTHLIKTRGQQVTLRCSSQSGHNTVSWYQQALGQGPQFIFQYYREEENGRGNFPPRFSGLQFPNYSSELNVNALELDDSALYLCASSIGHPGDQGELFFGEGSRLTVL.

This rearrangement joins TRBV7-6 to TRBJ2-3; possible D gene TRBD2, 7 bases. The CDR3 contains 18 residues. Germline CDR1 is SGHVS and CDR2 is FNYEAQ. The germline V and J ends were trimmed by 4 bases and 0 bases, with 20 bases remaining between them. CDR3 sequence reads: CASSSLQGLAESTDTQYF. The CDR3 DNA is TGTGCCAGCAGCTCCCTCCAGGGGCTAGCGGAAAGCACAGATACGCAGTATTTT.

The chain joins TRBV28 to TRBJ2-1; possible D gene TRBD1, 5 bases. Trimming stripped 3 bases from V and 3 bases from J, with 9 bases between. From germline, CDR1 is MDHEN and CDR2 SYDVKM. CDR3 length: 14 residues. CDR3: CASSLGRYYNEQFF. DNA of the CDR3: TGTGCCAGCAGTTTGGGGCGGTACTACAATGAGCAGTTCTTC.

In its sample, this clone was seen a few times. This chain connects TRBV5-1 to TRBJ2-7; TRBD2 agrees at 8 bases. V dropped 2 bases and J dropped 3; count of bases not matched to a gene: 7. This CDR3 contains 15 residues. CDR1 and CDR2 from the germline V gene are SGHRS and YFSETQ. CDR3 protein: CASSFRAGGFYEQYF. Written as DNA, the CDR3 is TGCGCCAGCAGCTTTCGGGCGGGAGGATTCTACGAGCAGTACTTC.

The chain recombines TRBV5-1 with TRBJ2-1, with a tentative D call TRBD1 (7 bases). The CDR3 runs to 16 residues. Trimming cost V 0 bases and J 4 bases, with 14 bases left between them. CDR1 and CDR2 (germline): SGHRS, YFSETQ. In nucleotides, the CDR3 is TGCGCCAGCAGCTTGGATCCACAGGGGAGGTACAATGAGCAGTTCTTC. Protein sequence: CASSLDPQGRYNEQFF.

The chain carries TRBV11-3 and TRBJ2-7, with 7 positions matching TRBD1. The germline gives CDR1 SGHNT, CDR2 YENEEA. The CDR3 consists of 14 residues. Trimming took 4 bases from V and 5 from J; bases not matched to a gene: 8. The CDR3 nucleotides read TGTGCCAGCAGCTCGTGGACAGGTACCAACGAGCAGTACTTC. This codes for CASSSWTGTNEQYF. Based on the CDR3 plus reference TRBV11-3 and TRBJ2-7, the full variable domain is EAGVVQSPRYKIIEKKQPVAFWCNPISGHNTLYWYLQNLGQGPELLIRYENEEAVDDSQLPKDRFSAERLKGVDSTLKIQPAELGDSAVYLCASSSWTGTNEQYFGPGTRLTVT.

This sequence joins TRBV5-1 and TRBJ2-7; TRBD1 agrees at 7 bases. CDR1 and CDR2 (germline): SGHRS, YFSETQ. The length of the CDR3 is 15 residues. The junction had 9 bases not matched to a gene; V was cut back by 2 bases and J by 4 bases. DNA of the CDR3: TGCGCCAGCAGCTTTAGGCAGGGGGTCCATTACGAGCAGTACTTC. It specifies CASSFRQGVHYEQYF.

CDR3 sequence reads: CASSPGTGGDEQYF. CDR3 nucleotide sequence: TGTGCCAGCAGCCCCGGGACAGGGGGCGACGAGCAGTACTTC. The chain employs TRBV7-3 and TRBJ2-7; 12 bases are shared with TRBD1. CDR1 and CDR2 from the germline V gene are SGHTA and FQGTGA. V lost 5 bases, J lost 5 bases, and 4 bases stayed unmatched. The CDR3 totals 14 residues.

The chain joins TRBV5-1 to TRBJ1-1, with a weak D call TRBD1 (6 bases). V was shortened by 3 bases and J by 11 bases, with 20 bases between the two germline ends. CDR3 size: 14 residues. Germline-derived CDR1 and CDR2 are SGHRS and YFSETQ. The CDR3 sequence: CASSSGGTGSGAFF. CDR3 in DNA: TGCGCCAGCAGCTCTGGGGGCACAGGGTCGGGGGCTTTCTTT.

CDR3 nucleotides: TGCGCCAGCAGCTCTCGGACCATCAGGGATCGGGATGGCTACACCTTC. This translates into CASSSRTIRDRDGYTF. This rearrangement joins TRBV5-1 to TRBJ1-2, with D possibly being TRBD1 (5 bases). Germline lookup yields CDR1 SGHRS and CDR2 YFSETQ. CDR3 length: 16 residues. V was cut by 3 bases and J by 6 bases, with 21 bases left in between.

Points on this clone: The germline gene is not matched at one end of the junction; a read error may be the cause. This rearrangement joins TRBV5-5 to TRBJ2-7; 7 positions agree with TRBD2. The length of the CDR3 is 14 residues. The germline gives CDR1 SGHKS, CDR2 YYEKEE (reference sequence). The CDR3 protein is CASSFGGVSGEQCF. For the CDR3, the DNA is TGTGCCAGCAGCTTTGGGGGGGTCTCCGGCGAGCAGTGCTTC.

The CDR3 DNA reads TGTGCCTGGAGTGTCGGGTTCTCCTACGAGCAGTACTTC. Translation: CAWSVGFSYEQYF. V and J are TRBV30 and TRBJ2-7; no clear D. Germline V gene sequence: CDR1 GTSNPN, CDR2 SVGIG (reference sequence). This CDR3 is 13 amino acids long. V was clipped by 0 bases and J by 0 bases, with 6 bases between them.

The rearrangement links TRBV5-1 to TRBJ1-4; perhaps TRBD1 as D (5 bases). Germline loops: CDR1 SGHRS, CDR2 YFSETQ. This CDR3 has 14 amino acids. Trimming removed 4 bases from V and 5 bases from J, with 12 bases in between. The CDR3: CASSPGLDNEKLFF. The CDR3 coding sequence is TGCGCCAGCAGCCCAGGGTTGGACAATGAAAAACTGTTTTTT. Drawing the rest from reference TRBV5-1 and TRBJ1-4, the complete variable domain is KAGVTQTPRYLIKTRGQQVTLSCSPISGHRSVSWYQQTPGQGLQFLFEYFSETQRNKGNFPGRFSGRQFSNSRSEMNVSTLELGDSALYLCASSPGLDNEKLFFGSGTQLSVL.

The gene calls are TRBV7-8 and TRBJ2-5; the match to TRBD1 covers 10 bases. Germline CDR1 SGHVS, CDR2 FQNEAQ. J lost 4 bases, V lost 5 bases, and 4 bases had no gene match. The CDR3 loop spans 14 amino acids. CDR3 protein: CASSPGDRGETQYF. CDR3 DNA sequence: TGTGCCAGCAGCCCAGGGGACAGGGGAGAGACCCAGTACTTC. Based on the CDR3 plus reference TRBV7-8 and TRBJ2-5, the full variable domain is GAGVSQSPRYKVAKRGQDVALRCDPISGHVSLFWYQQALGQGPEFLTYFQNEAQLDKSGLPSDRFFAERPEGSVSTLKIQRTQQEDSAVYLCASSPGDRGETQYFGPGTRLLVL.

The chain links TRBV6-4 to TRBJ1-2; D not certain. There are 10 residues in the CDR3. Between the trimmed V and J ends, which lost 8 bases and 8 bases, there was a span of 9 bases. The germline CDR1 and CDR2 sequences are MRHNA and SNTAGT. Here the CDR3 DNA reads TGTGCCAGCTCAGCGGAGGGCTACACCTTC. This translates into CASSAEGYTF.

The CDR3 DNA reads TGTGCCAGCAGTACAAGATACTACAGGGGGCCGGGTGAGCAGTACTTC. Protein product: CASSTRYYRGPGEQYF. This chain links TRBV28 with TRBJ2-7; 9 nucleotides line up with TRBD1. Germline-derived CDR1 and CDR2 are MDHEN and SYDVKM. The J segment lost 7 bases and the V segment lost 5 bases, leaving 15 bases of the junction unmatched. The CDR3 length is 16 residues.

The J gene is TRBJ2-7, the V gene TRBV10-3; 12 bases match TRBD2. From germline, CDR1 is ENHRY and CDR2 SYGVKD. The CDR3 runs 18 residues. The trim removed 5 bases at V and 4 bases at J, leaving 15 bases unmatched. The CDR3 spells CAISNLAGGRRKIYEQYF. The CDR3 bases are TGTGCCATCAGTAATCTAGCGGGAGGGCGTCGGAAGATATACGAGCAGTACTTC.

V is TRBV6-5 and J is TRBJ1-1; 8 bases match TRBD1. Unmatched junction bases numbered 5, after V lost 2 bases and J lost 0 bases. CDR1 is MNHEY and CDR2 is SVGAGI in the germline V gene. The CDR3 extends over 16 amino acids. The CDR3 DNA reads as TGTGCCAGCAGTTACCTCCGACAGGGGCTGAACACTGAAGCTTTCTTT. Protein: CASSYLRQGLNTEAFF.

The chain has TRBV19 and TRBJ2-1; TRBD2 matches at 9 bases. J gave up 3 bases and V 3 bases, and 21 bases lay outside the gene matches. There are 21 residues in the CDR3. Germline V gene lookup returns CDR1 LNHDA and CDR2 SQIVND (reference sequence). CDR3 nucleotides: TGTGCCAGTAGTATCTGTCCAGTTTACCATCGAACTAGCGGGTACTACAATGAGCAGTTCTTC. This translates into CASSICPVYHRTSGYYNEQFF.

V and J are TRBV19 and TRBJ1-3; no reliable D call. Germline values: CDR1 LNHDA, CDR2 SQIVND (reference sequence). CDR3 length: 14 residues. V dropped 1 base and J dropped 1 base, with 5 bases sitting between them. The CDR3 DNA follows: TGTGCCAGTAGTATAGCGGGGTCTGGAAACACCATATATTTT. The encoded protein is CASSIAGSGNTIYF.

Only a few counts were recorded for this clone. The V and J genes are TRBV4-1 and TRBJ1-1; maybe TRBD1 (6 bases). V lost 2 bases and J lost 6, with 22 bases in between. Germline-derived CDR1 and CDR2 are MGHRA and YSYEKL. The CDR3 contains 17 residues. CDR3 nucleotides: TGCGCCAGCAGCCAATCCCCCCCGCGACAGGTTGGGCCTGAAGCTTTCTTT. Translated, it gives CASSQSPPRQVGPEAFF.

The CDR3 sequence is CASSPGGALTGELFF. The CDR3, as DNA: TGTGCCAGCAGCCCCGGCGGGGCTCTCACCGGGGAGCTGTTTTTT. The J gene is TRBJ2-2, the V gene TRBV7-3; a weak D match, TRBD2 (6 bases). CDR3 length: 15 amino acids. V lost 5 bases and J 4 bases, leaving 14 bases between the germline ends. Germline CDR1 SGHTA, CDR2 FQGTGA.

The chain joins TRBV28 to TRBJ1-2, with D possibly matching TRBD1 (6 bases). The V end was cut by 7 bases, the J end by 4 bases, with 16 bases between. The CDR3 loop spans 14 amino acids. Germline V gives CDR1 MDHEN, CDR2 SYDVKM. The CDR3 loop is CASIPPGGPYGYTF. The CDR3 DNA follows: TGTGCCAGCATCCCGCCCGGGGGGCCCTATGGCTACACCTTC.